This T cell receptor beta chain was recorded in a study of T cells expressing NK-cell markers. The wider study: Sorted CD3+CD56-NKG2C+, CD3+CD56+NKG2C+ and CD3+CD56+NKG2C- T cells supplied the TCR beta repertoires.

TCRdb reworked the 5' RACE reads into one entry per CDR3 protein, no DNA. The table for this sample gives about 460,000 distinct CDR3 sequences. The clonotype originates from a woman between 50 and 59 years old in good health. What was sequenced was blood T cells: a sorted CD56 or NKG2C T cell subset, CD4+ or CD8+ T cells, or bulk PBMC T cells (not recorded which).

The CDR3 region is CAWSGRTAYNQPQHF. The chain recombines TRBV30 with TRBJ1-5. The germline gives CDR1 GTSNPN, CDR2 SVGIG (reference sequence). CDR3 size: 15 residues.